This is a list of T cell receptor beta chains from one sample in a study of T-cell reconstitution after alpha-beta-depleted transplantation in children. TCRdb used MiXCR to reprocess the PCR reads, holding one entry per CDR3 protein. The sample carries about 200,000 distinct CDR3 sequences, about 7% recorded once. Sequenced material: PBMCs, taken before TCRalphabeta/CD19-depleted stem cell transplant. These receptors were collected from a boy younger than 10 with acute lymphoblastic leukemia, due to receive a stem cell transplant. The CDR3 runs from the conserved cysteine through the conserved F or W. A D gene is named only where the DNA matches it firmly. Size values are once, few and many counts, or a class for expanded clones, and some rows have none.

v_call	clone_size	j_call	d_call	cdr3_nt	cdr3_aa
TRBV20-1	many	TRBJ2-3	.	TGCAGTGCTTCCTACAGAGGTGGGGCAGATACGCAGTATTTT	CSASYRGGADTQYF
TRBV5-1	few	TRBJ2-5	TRBD2	TGCGCCAGCAGTGCCGGGACTAGCGGGGGGGCCTCACAGACCCAGTACTTC	CASSAGTSGGASQTQYF
TRBV20-1	many	TRBJ2-7	.	TGCAGTGCTAGAGAACCCTCGACTAGTTCCTACGAGCAGTACTTC	CSAREPSTSSYEQYF
TRBV5-6	many	TRBJ2-2	.	TGTGCCAGCAGCGAGACCCGGGGCACCGGGGAGCTGTTTTTT	CASSETRGTGELFF
TRBV29-1	many	TRBJ2-3	.	TGCAGCGTTGAGTGGCGGGCCACAGATACGCAGTATTTT	CSVEWRATDTQYF
TRBV2	many	TRBJ2-2	.	TGTGCCACCTCCGGGGCCGGGGAGCTGTTTTTT	CATSGAGELFF
TRBV28	many	TRBJ2-1	.	TGTGCCAGCAGCCAGATCTCCTACAATGAGCAGTTCTTC	CASSQISYNEQFF
TRBV20-1	many	TRBJ2-7	.	TGCAGTGCTAGAGGCCCCCTTACGACGGGCGAGCAGTACTTC	CSARGPLTTGEQYF
TRBV5-1	many	TRBJ2-5	.	TGCGCCAGCAGCTTGGTGTCGGCAGGGGTGCAGGAGACCCAGTACTTC	CASSLVSAGVQETQYF
TRBV6-6	few	TRBJ2-7	.	TGTGCCAGCAGCCCATCCCCCGTCGAGCAGTACTTC	CASSPSPVEQYF
TRBV6-2/TRBV6-3	.	TRBJ2-5	.	TGTGCCAGCAGTCCCCGACCATCCGGGCAAGAGACCCAGTACTTC	CASSPRPSGQETQYF
TRBV20-1	.	TRBJ2-3	.	TGCAGTGCTACAGAGCAGCCCTTAGATACGCAGTATTTT	CSATEQPLDTQYF
TRBV5-1	few	TRBJ2-3	TRBD2	TGCGCCAGCAGCTTTCCCCCGGGAATCACACCTAGCGGGAGCACAGATACGCAGTATTTT	CASSFPPGITPSGSTDTQYF
TRBV18	few	TRBJ2-7	.	TGTGCCAGCTCGCCTCCTACAGCGGCCGGGTCCGAGCAGTACTTC	CASSPPTAAGSEQYF
TRBV7-2	.	TRBJ2-2	TRBD2	TGTGCCAGCAGCTTAGCGGGCGGGGGGGCTAAAACCGGGGAGCTGTTTTTT	CASSLAGGGAKTGELFF
TRBV27	.	TRBJ1-1	TRBD1	TGTGCCAGCAGTTTATTTGCAGGGGGCTCTCCTGAAGCTTTCTTT	CASSLFAGGSPEAFF
TRBV18	few	TRBJ1-4	TRBD1	TGTGCCAGCTCACCACCGAGCCAGACAGGGCGTGAAAAACTGTTTTTT	CASSPPSQTGREKLFF
TRBV5-6	few	TRBJ2-7	TRBD1	TGTGCCAGCAGCTATCAGGGGGACATCTCCTACGAGCAGTACTTC	CASSYQGDISYEQYF